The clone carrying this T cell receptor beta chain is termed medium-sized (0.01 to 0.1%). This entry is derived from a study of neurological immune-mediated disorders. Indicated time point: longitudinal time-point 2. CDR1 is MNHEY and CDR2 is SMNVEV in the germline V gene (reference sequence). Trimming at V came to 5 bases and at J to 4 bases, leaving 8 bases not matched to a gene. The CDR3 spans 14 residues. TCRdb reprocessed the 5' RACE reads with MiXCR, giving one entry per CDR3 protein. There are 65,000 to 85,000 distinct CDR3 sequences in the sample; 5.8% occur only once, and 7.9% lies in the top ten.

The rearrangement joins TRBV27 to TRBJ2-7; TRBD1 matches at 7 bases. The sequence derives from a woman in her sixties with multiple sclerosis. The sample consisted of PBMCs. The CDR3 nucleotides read TGTGCCAGCAGTGGACAGGCGAGTCGATACGAGCAGTACTTC. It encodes CASSGQASRYEQYF.